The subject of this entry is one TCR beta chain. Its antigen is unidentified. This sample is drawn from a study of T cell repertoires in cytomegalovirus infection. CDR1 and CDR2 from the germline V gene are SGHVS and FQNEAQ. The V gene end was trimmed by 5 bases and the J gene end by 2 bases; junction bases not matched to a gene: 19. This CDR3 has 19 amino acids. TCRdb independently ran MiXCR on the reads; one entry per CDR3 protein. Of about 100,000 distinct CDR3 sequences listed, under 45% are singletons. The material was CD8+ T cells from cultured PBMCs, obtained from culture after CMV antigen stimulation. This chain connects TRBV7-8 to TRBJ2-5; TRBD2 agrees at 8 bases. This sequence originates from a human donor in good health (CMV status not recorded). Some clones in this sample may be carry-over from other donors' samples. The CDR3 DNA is TGTGCCAGCAGCACCCTCGGGAGGGATACGCTTCTTTATCAAGAGACCCAGTACTTC. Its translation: CASSTLGRDTLLYQETQYF.